The 3 T cell receptor beta chains in this list originate from one sample, sequenced in a study of identical twins (dated by TCRdb to 2015 to 2016). Receptor libraries were prepared by 5' RACE. Sequencing instrument: Illumina HiSeq 2000. TCRdb applied fastp at Q25 and MiXCR to the public reads, then kept only in-frame beta chains. Each CDR3 protein gets just one entry, which takes the most common genes and DNA from the rows behind it. A total of around 300,000 distinct CDR3 sequences appear in this sample, approximately 8% of them only once. Approximately 2.1% of the sample is in the top ten clones. A further study also used this sample, focusing on yellow fever vaccine responses in identical twins.

Sequencing used memory (CD45RO+) T cells sorted from blood. Reading the label with the study, this specimen's cell subset or site is: CD45RO+ enriched T cells. The receptors stem from a woman younger than 30 in good health.

This clonotype was picked up many times. The chain couples TRBV15 to TRBJ1-3; no reliable D call. The CDR3 covers 14 residues. Deletions cut 1 base from V and 2 bases from J, with 6 bases between. Germline CDR1 and CDR2: LNHNV and YYDKDF (reference sequence). The CDR3 sequence is CATSRVPAGNTIYF. CDR3 nucleotides: TGTGCCACCAGCAGAGTGCCAGCTGGAAACACCATATATTTT.

The chain recombines TRBV20-1 with TRBJ2-1, with 10 nucleotides matching TRBD2. Losses at the gene ends were 4 bases for V and 4 bases for J; bases not matched to a gene: 10. The CDR3 covers 16 residues. The germline V gene has CDR1 DFQATT and CDR2 SNEGSKA (reference sequence). CDR3 in DNA: TGCAGTGCTAAGCCCCTCCTAGCGGGGGTATACAATGAGCAGTTCTTC. As protein: CSAKPLLAGVYNEQFF.

This rearrangement joins TRBV7-9 to TRBJ1-4; TRBD1 matches 7 bases. The trim removed 5 bases at V and 3 bases at J, leaving 9 bases unmatched. Germline lookup yields CDR1 SEHNR and CDR2 FQNEAQ (reference sequence). This CDR3 has 16 residues. The CDR3 reads CASSPRRTGPNEKLFF. The DNA for the CDR3 is TGTGCCAGCAGCCCCAGACGGACAGGCCCTAATGAAAAACTGTTTTTT.